This T cell receptor beta chain was retrieved from a study of CD8 T cells in Susac syndrome. In its sample, this clonotype was seen once. When the RNA was reverse transcribed, random hexamers were used with an input of roughly 0.45 to 1 ug. TCRdb fed the immunoSEQ multiplex PCR reads into MiXCR, producing one record per CDR3 protein. Of about 70,000 distinct CDR3 sequences listed, roughly 94% are singletons. Per germline, CDR1 SEHNR and CDR2 FQNEAQ (reference sequence). The ends lost 2 bases at V and 3 bases at J; junction bases unmatched: 6. The CDR3 length is 15 residues. Specimen: CD8+ T cells from PBMCs. J is TRBJ1-1 and V is TRBV7-9, with TRBD1 matching over 7 bases. The sequence was collected from a human donor in good health. The CDR3 sequence: CASSLKRQGDTEAFF. CDR3 bases: TGTGCCAGCAGCTTAAAGAGACAGGGCGACACTGAAGCTTTCTTT. Looking up the rest from reference TRBV7-9 and TRBJ1-1 gives the full variable domain: DTGVSQNPRHKITKRGQNVTFRCDPISEHNRLYWYRQTLGQGPEFLTYFQNEAQLEKSRLLSDRFSAERPKGSFSTLEIQRTEQGDSAMYLCASSLKRQGDTEAFFGQGTRLTVV.